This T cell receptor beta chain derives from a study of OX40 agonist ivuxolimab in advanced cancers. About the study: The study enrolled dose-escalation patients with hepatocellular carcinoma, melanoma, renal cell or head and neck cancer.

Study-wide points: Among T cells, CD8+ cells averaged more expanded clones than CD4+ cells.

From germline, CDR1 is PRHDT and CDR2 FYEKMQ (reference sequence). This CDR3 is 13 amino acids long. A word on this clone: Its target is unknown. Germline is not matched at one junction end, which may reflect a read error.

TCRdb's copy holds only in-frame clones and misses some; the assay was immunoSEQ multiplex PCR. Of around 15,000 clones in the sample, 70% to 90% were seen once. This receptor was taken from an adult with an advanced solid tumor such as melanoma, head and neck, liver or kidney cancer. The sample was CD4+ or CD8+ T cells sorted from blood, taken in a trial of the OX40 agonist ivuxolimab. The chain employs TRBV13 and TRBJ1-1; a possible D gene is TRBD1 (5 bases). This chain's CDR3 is CASSLGDGTEAFF. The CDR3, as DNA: TGTGCCAGCAGCCTAGGGGACGGCACTGAAGCTTTCTTT.